The clone carrying this T cell receptor (beta chain) turned up a few times. The source material, RNA transcripts, was used to amplify TCR beta CDR3 regions. HTBI primers drove first-round RT-PCR of the TCR CDR3. Each CDR3 protein gets one entry after TCRdb re-called the multiplex PCR reads with MiXCR. Of around 440,000 distinct CDR3 sequences listed, 15% to 18% were seen once; the top ten hold approximately 7.5%. This record belongs to a study of T cells in Graves' hyperthyroidism and ophthalmopathy. Sequencing used blood. The TCR originated in a woman in her late teens or twenties with Graves' hyperthyroidism.

CDR3 bases: TGCGCCAGCAGCGCCCTGGGTAGCAATCAGCCCCAGCATTTT. Encoded protein: CASSALGSNQPQHF. This chain joins TRBV4-1 and TRBJ1-5; D ambiguous. Trimming left V 5 bases short and J 0 bases short, with 8 bases between. The V gene's germline CDR1 is MGHRA and CDR2 YSYEKL. CDR3 length equals 14 residues.